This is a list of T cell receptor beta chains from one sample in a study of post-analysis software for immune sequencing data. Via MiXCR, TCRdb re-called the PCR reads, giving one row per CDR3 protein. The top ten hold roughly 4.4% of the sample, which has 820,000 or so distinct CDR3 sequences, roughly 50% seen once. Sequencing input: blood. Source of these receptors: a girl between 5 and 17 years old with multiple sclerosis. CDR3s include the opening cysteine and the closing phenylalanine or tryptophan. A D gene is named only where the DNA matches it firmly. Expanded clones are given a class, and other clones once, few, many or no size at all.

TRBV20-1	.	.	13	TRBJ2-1	TGCAGTGCTAGAGATCTTTGGACGAGTGAGCAGTTCTTC	CSARDLWTSEQFF
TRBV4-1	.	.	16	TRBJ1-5	TGCGCCAGCAGCCAAACTCCATCTGTCCCCAATCAGCCCCAGCATTTT	CASSQTPSVPNQPQHF
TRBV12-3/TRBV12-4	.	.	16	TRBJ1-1	TGTGCCAGCAGTTTTTTCGGGTCCCTTCGAGGTACTGAAGCTTTCTTT	CASSFFGSLRGTEAFF
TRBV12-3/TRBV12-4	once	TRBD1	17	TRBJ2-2	TGTGCCAGCAGTTTTAGGACAGGGGGCCGGAACACCGGGGAGCTGTTTTTT	CASSFRTGGRNTGELFF
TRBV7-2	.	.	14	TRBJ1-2	TGTGCCAGCAGCTTAGGATCCCCCAACTATGGCTACACCTTC	CASSLGSPNYGYTF
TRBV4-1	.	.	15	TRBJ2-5	TGCTCCAGCAGCCAAGTAATAACGGATCAAGAGACCCAGTACTTC	CSSSQVITDQETQYF
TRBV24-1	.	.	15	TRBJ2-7	TGTGCCACCAGGGAGACCGAGGCAGCTACTTACGAGCAGTACTTC	CATRETEAATYEQYF
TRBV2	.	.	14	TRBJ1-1	TGTGCCAGCAGTGAAGCCCGGGGGGGCACTGAAGCTTTCTTT	CASSEARGGTEAFF
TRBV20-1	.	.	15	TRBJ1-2	TGCAGTGCTAGAGACCGGGTCCTAGCTAACTATGGCTACACCTTC	CSARDRVLANYGYTF
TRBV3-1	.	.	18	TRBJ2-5	TGTGCCAGCAGCCAAGATCGTGAGCTAGCGAGGTACCAAGAGACCCAGTACTTC	CASSQDRELARYQETQYF
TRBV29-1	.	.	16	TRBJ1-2	TGCAGCGTTGAAGGCCCGAGGGGGGGCAGGGCGCATGGCTACACCTTC	CSVEGPRGGRAHGYTF
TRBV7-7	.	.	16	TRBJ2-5	TGTGCTAGCAGCTTAGGGGGGACTCCGTACCAAGAGACCCAGTACTTC	CASSLGGTPYQETQYF
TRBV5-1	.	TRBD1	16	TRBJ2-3	TGCGCCAGCAGCATTGGGACAGTGGCTAGCACAGATACGCAGTATTTT	CASSIGTVASTDTQYF
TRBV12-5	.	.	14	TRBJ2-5	TGTGCTAGTGCCATGGGGGGCTTCCAAGAGACCCAGTACTTC	CASAMGGFQETQYF
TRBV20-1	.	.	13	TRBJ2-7	TGCAGTGCTAGAGATGAAGGGGCTTCTGAGCAGTACTTC	CSARDEGASEQYF
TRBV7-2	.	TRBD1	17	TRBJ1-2	TGTGTCAGCAGCTTAGTGGGAGGGGGCGCCGTAGACTATGGCTACACCTTC	CVSSLVGGGAVDYGYTF
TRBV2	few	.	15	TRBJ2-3	TGTGCCAGCAGTGATATCGATAGGTTAACAGATACGCAGTATTTT	CASSDIDRLTDTQYF
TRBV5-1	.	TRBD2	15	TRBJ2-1	TGCGCCAGCAGCTTTGGAGGCGGGGGCTACAATGAGCAGTTCTTC	CASSFGGGGYNEQFF